Detailed here is one T cell receptor beta chain. Sequenced by immunoSEQ multiplex PCR; TCRdb stores in-frame clones only, minus some. The sample consists of 95,000 to 150,000 clones, about 87% of them appearing once. This record belongs to a study of control samples from healthy donors and cancer patients. Germline-derived CDR1 and CDR2 are LGHDT and YNNKEL (reference sequence). The CDR3 sequence is 14 residues long. Trimming pared 3 bases from V and 4 bases from J, leaving 10 bases between. The sample comprised blood. The receptor was isolated from a man aged 35 to 55 in good health. The rearrangement joins TRBV3-1 (or the pseudogene TRBV3-2) to TRBJ1-3; D ambiguous. The CDR3 loop reads CASSHGQAGNTIYF. Here the CDR3 DNA reads TGTGCCAGCAGCCACGGTCAAGCCGGAAACACCATATATTTT.